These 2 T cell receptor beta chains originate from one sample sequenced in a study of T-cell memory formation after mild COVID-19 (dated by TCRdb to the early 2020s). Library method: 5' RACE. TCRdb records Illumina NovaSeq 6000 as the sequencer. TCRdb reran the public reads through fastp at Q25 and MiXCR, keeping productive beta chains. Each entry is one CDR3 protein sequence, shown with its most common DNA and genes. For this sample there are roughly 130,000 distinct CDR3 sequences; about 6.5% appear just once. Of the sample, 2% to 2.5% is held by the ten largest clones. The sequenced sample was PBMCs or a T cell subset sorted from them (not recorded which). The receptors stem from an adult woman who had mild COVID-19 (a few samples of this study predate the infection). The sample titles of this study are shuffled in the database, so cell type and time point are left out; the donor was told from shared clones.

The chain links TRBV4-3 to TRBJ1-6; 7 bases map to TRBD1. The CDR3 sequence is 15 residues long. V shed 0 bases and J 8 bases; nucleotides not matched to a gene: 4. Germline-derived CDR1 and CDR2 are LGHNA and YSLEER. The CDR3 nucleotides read TGCGCCAGCAGCCAAGAAACTGACAGGGATTCACCCCTCCACTTT. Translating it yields CASSQETDRDSPLHF.

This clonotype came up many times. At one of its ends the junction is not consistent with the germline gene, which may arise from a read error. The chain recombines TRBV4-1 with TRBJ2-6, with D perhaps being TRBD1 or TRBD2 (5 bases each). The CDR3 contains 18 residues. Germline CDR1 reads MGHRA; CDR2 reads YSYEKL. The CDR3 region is CASRQVGTVLSGANVLTF. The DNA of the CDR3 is TGCGCCAGCAGACAAGTCGGGACGGTACTCTCTGGGGCCAACGTCCTGACTTTC.